The entry that follows covers one T cell receptor (beta chain) sequence. The antigen is unknown. Use of 60 Vbeta and 13 Jbeta primers characterized the PCR. Profiled with immunoSEQ multiplex PCR; TCRdb holds only in-frame clones, not every one. The sample has 250,000 to 350,000 clones, roughly two thirds seen once. This sample was included in a study of cytomegalovirus exposure and HLA in healthy donors. Points from the study as a whole: Presence/absence analyses took donor sequencing depth as roughly uniform.

The clonotype was recovered from a female donor in good health and CMV-seronegative. Specimen: PBMCs.

The CDR3 nucleotides read TGTGCCAGCAGGGACAGGATGAACACTGAAGCTTTCTTT. This codes for CASRDRMNTEAFF. The chain links TRBV25-1 to TRBJ1-1; 7 bases fit TRBD1. Trimming cost V 6 bases and J 0 bases; bases outside gene matches: 1. The germline V gene has CDR1 MGHDK and CDR2 SYGVNS. The CDR3 totals 13 residues.